Below, 29 T cell receptor beta chains from the same sample are listed, as sequenced in a study of shared clonotypes between healthy human individuals (dated by TCRdb to about 2020). CD8 naive samples were CD45RO-negative cells positively selected for CCR7, giving a CD45RA+CCR7+ population that excluded TemRA cells. The library was made by the immunoSEQ multiplex PCR assay. As stored in TCRdb, this immuneACCESS dataset retains in-frame rearrangements with V and J assigned. A fraction of the clones does not appear; measured against another copy, unresolved V genes explain less than half of the discrepancy, and the remainder lacks a known reason. The table for this sample lists nearly 2 million clones; roughly 95% of them were counted only once. More than 0.95% of the sample lies in the top ten. The sample comprised naive CD8+ T cells sorted from blood. What the cell subset or site label conveys for this sample: CD45RA+CCR7+. These receptors were obtained from a man aged 18 to 30 in good health.

CDR3 loop: CASSLWGSTDHNQPQHF. DNA of the CDR3: TGCGCCAGCAGCTTGTGGGGTTCGACAGACCATAATCAGCCCCAGCATTTT. J is TRBJ1-5 and V is TRBV5-1, with a tentative D call TRBD1 (5 bases). This CDR3 has 17 amino acids. Germline CDR1 and CDR2: SGHRS and YFSETQ. V was trimmed by 1 base and J by 4 bases, leaving 18 bases between them.

This clone was observed a single time. The chain recombines TRBV7-2 with TRBJ2-7; D not resolved. Germline values: CDR1 SGHTA, CDR2 FQGNSA. The CDR3 contains 19 residues. The V end was cut by 2 bases, the J end by 6 bases, with 29 bases between. The CDR3, as DNA: TGTGCCAGCAGCTTATTCGGTATCCTGGCTGGGATAGGGAAAGGCGAGCAGTACTTC. Its translation: CASSLFGILAGIGKGEQYF.

The genes are TRBV15 and TRBJ1-1, with D hard to call. This CDR3 comprises 15 residues. From germline, CDR1 is LNHNV and CDR2 YYDKDF (reference sequence). V was clipped by 0 bases and J by 0 bases, with 8 bases between them. CDR3 sequence: CATSREGVMNTEAFF. The CDR3, as DNA: TGTGCCACCAGCAGAGAGGGCGTGATGAACACTGAAGCTTTCTTT.

The V and J genes are TRBV5-4 and TRBJ2-3; D remains ambiguous. This CDR3 is built from 12 residues. Trimming cost V 4 bases and J 0 bases, with 3 bases left between them. Germline V CDR1 and CDR2: SGHNT, YYREEE (reference sequence). The CDR3, as DNA: TGTGCCAGCAGCAAGAGCACAGATACGCAGTATTTT. This translates into CASSKSTDTQYF.

This chain joins TRBV9 and TRBJ2-7, with D possibly being TRBD2 (6 bases). The CDR3 contains 12 residues. Deletions cut 4 bases from V and 7 bases from J, with 12 bases between. From germline, CDR1 is SGDLS and CDR2 YYNGEE. CDR3 sequence (DNA): TGTGCCAGCAGCCGGGACTCCCTAGAGCAGTACTTC. Encoded protein: CASSRDSLEQYF.

V gene TRBV19 combines with J gene TRBJ1-1; D perhaps matches TRBD1 (5 bases). CDR1 and CDR2 from the germline V gene are LNHDA and SQIVND (reference sequence). This CDR3 has 14 amino acids. Trimming shortened V by 5 bases and J by 3 bases, and 13 bases separated the two germline ends. The CDR3 DNA is TGTGCCAGTAGTGCCCGCCGGGACTACACTGAAGCTTTCTTT. Its translation is CASSARRDYTEAFF.

The chain combines TRBV27 with TRBJ1-1; 9 bases are a match to TRBD1. V lost 3 bases, J lost 8 bases, and 13 bases stayed unmatched. Germline V CDR1 and CDR2: MNHEY, SMNVEV (reference sequence). This CDR3 spans 16 amino acids. This CDR3 is CASSFGGGQGPKEAFF. The CDR3 DNA follows: TGTGCCAGCAGTTTTGGTGGGGGACAGGGACCAAAAGAAGCTTTCTTT.

This clone was counted a single time. The rearrangement joins TRBV6-5 to TRBJ2-5; 7 bases fit TRBD2. CDR3 size: 15 residues. In germline, CDR1 is MNHEY, CDR2 SVGAGI. V was pared by 2 bases and J by 5 bases, with 8 bases of the junction left unmatched. The CDR3 bases are TGTGCCAGCAGTTACGGCGGGGGACCCTCGGAGACCCAGTACTTC. Encoded protein: CASSYGGGPSETQYF.

Note on this clone: Other DNA variants within this sample encode the same CDR3. J is TRBJ2-1 and V is TRBV7-2; 8 nucleotides line up with TRBD2. The trim removed 1 base at V and 4 bases at J, leaving 3 bases unmatched. Germline V gene lookup returns CDR1 SGHTA and CDR2 FQGNSA. There are 15 residues in the CDR3. CDR3 amino acids: CASSLDGGAYNEQFF. DNA of the CDR3: TGTGCCAGCAGCTTAGACGGGGGGGCTTACAATGAGCAGTTCTTC. Full variable domain (remainder filled in from reference TRBV7-2 and TRBJ2-1): GAGVSQSPSNKVTEKGKDVELRCDPISGHTALYWYRQSLGQGLEFLIYFQGNSAPDKSGLPSDRFSAERTGGSVSTLTIQRTQQEDSAVYLCASSLDGGAYNEQFFGPGTRLTVL.

In its sample, this clone was seen a few times. The chain carries TRBV30 and TRBJ1-6; D is unresolved. This CDR3 spans 14 amino acids. The germline V gene has CDR1 GTSNPN and CDR2 SVGIG (reference sequence). Trimming removed 5 bases from V and 3 bases from J, with 11 bases in between. CDR3 sequence: CAWDMENYNSPLHF. The CDR3 DNA follows: TGTGCCTGGGACATGGAGAACTATAATTCACCCCTCCACTTT.

The chain joins TRBV4-1 to TRBJ1-1; D possibly corresponds to TRBD1 (6 bases). The CDR3 has 16 amino acids. Germline V lookup: CDR1 MGHRA, CDR2 YSYEKL. V lost 4 bases to trimming and J lost 0 bases, with 15 bases between them. The CDR3 DNA follows: TGCGCCAGCAGCCTACTACTAGGGGGGATGAACACTGAAGCTTTCTTT. The encoded protein is CASSLLLGGMNTEAFF.

The table lists this clone with a count of one. The V and J genes are TRBV7-6 and TRBJ1-3; a possible D gene is TRBD1 (6 bases). The V and J ends lost 1 base and 2 bases respectively, with 9 bases between them. Germline CDR1 reads SGHVS; CDR2 reads FNYEAQ. This CDR3 region has 15 residues. In nucleotides, the CDR3 is TGTGCCAGCAGCTTAGAAGGGACACCTGGAAACACCATATATTTT. This gives the protein CASSLEGTPGNTIYF.

V gene TRBV11-2 combines with J gene TRBJ2-1; 12 bases are shared with TRBD2. With V trimmed by 1 base and J by 6 bases, 4 bases remained unmatched. CDR1 and CDR2 (germline): SGHAT, FQNNGV. The CDR3 sequence is 16 residues long. The CDR3 nucleotides read TGTGCCAGCAGCTTAGTATCTAGCGGGAGGGTCAATGAGCAGTTCTTC. Translated, it gives CASSLVSSGRVNEQFF.

The chain uses TRBV6-5 and TRBJ2-3, with D perhaps given as TRBD1 or TRBD2 (5 bases each). The CDR3 has 13 amino acids. From germline, CDR1 is MNHEY and CDR2 SVGAGI. V lost 4 bases and J lost 4, with 9 bases in between. DNA of the CDR3: TGTGCCAGCAGTTTAGGGACGGCAGATACGCAGTATTTT. This encodes CASSLGTADTQYF.

The rearrangement uses TRBV30 and TRBJ2-1; TRBD1 aligns across 7 bases. Trimming took 8 bases from V and 6 from J; bases not matched to a gene: 10. The germline V gene encodes CDR1 GTSNPN and CDR2 SVGIG (reference sequence). The CDR3 has 13 residues. CDR3 DNA sequence: TGTGCCGGCACACGGACAGGCCTCAATGAGCAGTTCTTC. This sequence encodes CAGTRTGLNEQFF.

The chain joins TRBV2 to TRBJ1-5, with D possibly TRBD1 on 5 matching bases. This CDR3 is 13 amino acids long. The germline V and J ends were trimmed by 8 bases and 3 bases, with 11 bases remaining between them. Germline V gives CDR1 SNHLY, CDR2 FYNNEI. Written as DNA, the CDR3 is TGTGCCAGCGTCGACAGCCCCAATCAGCCCCAGCATTTT. Residues: CASVDSPNQPQHF.

The V gene is TRBV4-3, the J gene TRBJ2-2; 11 bases match TRBD1. The CDR3 length is 18 residues. CDR1 is LGHNA, CDR2 YSLEER, per germline. V lost 3 bases and J lost 4; bases outside the gene matches: 10. CDR3 bases: TGCGCCAGCAGCCACCACCGGGACAGGGGGGATGGCACCGGGGAGCTGTTTTTT. Translation gives CASSHHRDRGDGTGELFF.

This chain uses TRBV4-3 with TRBJ2-3, with D possibly matching TRBD2 (5 bases). The CDR3 loop spans 19 amino acids. Germline V gives CDR1 LGHNA, CDR2 YSLEER. V was clipped by 0 bases and J by 0 bases, with 19 bases between them. CDR3 nucleotide sequence: TGCGCCAGCAGCCAAGAGGCCGGGGTAGCGTATTATAGCACAGATACGCAGTATTTT. As protein: CASSQEAGVAYYSTDTQYF.

The J gene is TRBJ2-1, the V gene TRBV6-6, with 8 bases matching TRBD1. Losses at the gene ends were 6 bases for V and 3 bases for J; bases not matched to a gene: 4. There are 14 residues in the CDR3. CDR1 MNHNY and CDR2 SVGAGI come from the germline V gene (reference sequence). The CDR3 DNA is TGTGCCAGCAGCCCCGGGACAGGCTACAATGAGCAGTTCTTC. As protein: CASSPGTGYNEQFF.

The J gene is TRBJ1-1, the V gene TRBV27, with D unresolved. Germline-derived CDR1 and CDR2 are MNHEY and SMNVEV (reference sequence). With 3 bases removed from V and 1 base from J, the gap between germline ends came to 12 bases. There are 15 residues in the CDR3. The CDR3 DNA reads as TGTGCCAGCAGTTTTGGTCGGGGAGGGAACACTGAAGCTTTCTTT. As protein: CASSFGRGGNTEAFF.

V gene TRBV5-1 combines with J gene TRBJ2-1; D is unresolved. Germline-derived CDR1 and CDR2 are SGHRS and YFSETQ. The V gene lost 0 bases and the J gene lost 8 bases, with 9 bases spanning the gap. The CDR3 length is 13 residues. CDR3 DNA sequence: TGCGCCAGCAGCTTGGCGGAGAGCCATGAGCAGTTCTTC. This sequence encodes CASSLAESHEQFF.

The chain combines TRBV6-1 with TRBJ2-7, with D perhaps given as TRBD1 or TRBD2 (5 bases each). The germline CDR1 and CDR2 sequences are MNHNS and SASEGT. The CDR3 covers 15 residues. Trimming pared 6 bases from V and 1 base from J, leaving 16 bases between. The CDR3 DNA reads TGTGCCAGCAGGAGGGGCCAGAGCACATCCTACGAGCAGTACTTC. Translation: CASRRGQSTSYEQYF.

The chain couples TRBV7-8 to TRBJ2-3; 9 positions match TRBD2. Unmatched junction bases numbered 8, after V lost 5 bases and J lost 5 bases. This CDR3 spans 15 amino acids. Germline CDR1 SGHVS, CDR2 FQNEAQ. The CDR3 DNA reads TGTGCCAGCAGCCCCCTAGCGGGGCTGGGAGATACGCAGTATTTT. It translates to CASSPLAGLGDTQYF.

This chain joins TRBV4-1 and TRBJ2-7, with D unresolved. CDR3 size: 13 residues. The V gene's germline CDR1 is MGHRA and CDR2 YSYEKL. Trimming left V 1 base short and J 4 bases short, with 8 bases between. The CDR3 DNA sequence: TGCGCCAGCAGCCAAGGGAAGATTTACGAGCAGTACTTC. It codes for CASSQGKIYEQYF.

The chain couples TRBV4-1 to TRBJ2-7, with D uncertain. V was pared by 3 bases and J by 3 bases, with 12 bases between. CDR1 is MGHRA, CDR2 YSYEKL, per germline. This CDR3 has 14 residues. CDR3 in amino acids: CASSHSTEVYEQYF. CDR3 nucleotide sequence: TGCGCCAGCAGCCACTCGACTGAAGTCTACGAGCAGTACTTC.

V and J are TRBV15 and TRBJ2-1; D might be TRBD2 (6 bases). The CDR3 is 18 residues long. The germline V and J ends were trimmed by 3 bases and 0 bases, with 18 bases remaining between them. The germline V gene encodes CDR1 LNHNV and CDR2 YYDKDF (reference sequence). This CDR3 reads CATSSHDEAGSSYNEQFF. Written as DNA, the CDR3 is TGTGCCACCAGCAGTCATGACGAGGCGGGGAGCTCCTACAATGAGCAGTTCTTC.

The chain combines TRBV28 with TRBJ1-1; 8 nucleotides align to TRBD1. The junction had 6 bases not matched to a gene; V was cut back by 4 bases and J by 5 bases. This CDR3 has 14 amino acids. CDR1 is MDHEN, CDR2 SYDVKM, per germline. The CDR3 reads CASSYGQGGTEAFF. The CDR3 nucleotides read TGTGCCAGCAGTTACGGACAGGGAGGGACTGAAGCTTTCTTT. The full variable domain, in which reference TRBV28 and TRBJ1-1 provide the parts outside the CDR3, is DVKVTQSSRYLVKRTGEKVFLECVQDMDHENMFWYRQDPGLGLRLIYFSYDVKMKEKGDIPEGYSVSREKKERFSLILESASTNQTSMYLCASSYGQGGTEAFFGQGTRLTVV.

This chain joins TRBV5-4 and TRBJ1-3; D not certain. Trimming shortened V by 2 bases and J by 1 base, and 4 bases separated the two germline ends. The CDR3 has 13 residues. CDR1 and CDR2 from the germline V gene are SGHNT and YYREEE (reference sequence). The CDR3 here is CASSFRSGNTIYF. The CDR3 region has the DNA TGTGCCAGCAGCTTCCGGTCTGGAAACACCATATATTTT.

This chain joins TRBV2 and TRBJ1-1; perhaps TRBD1 as D (5 bases). The V end was cut by 0 bases, the J end by 1 base, with 9 bases between. In germline, CDR1 is SNHLY, CDR2 FYNNEI. This CDR3 is built from 15 residues. CDR3 nucleotide sequence: TGTGCCAGCAGTGAAGCGCTTGGACAGAACACTGAAGCTTTCTTT. Translated, it gives CASSEALGQNTEAFF. The whole variable domain, filled in from reference TRBV2 and TRBJ1-1, reads EPEVTQTPSHQVTQMGQEVILRCVPISNHLYFYWYRQILGQKVEFLVSFYNNEISEKSEIFDDQFSVERPDGSNFTLKIRSTKLEDSAMYFCASSEALGQNTEAFFGQGTRLTVV.